This T cell receptor (beta chain) is from a study of T cell responses to AZD1222 COVID-19 vaccine. The repertoire was sequenced with immunoSEQ multiplex PCR; TCRdb's copy has only in-frame clones and lacks some. This sample has about 100,000 clones; 70% to 90% occur once, and the top ten carry approximately 4.8%. Germline lookup yields CDR1 SNHLY and CDR2 FYNNEI. The V and J ends lost 2 bases and 7 bases respectively, with 18 bases between them. The CDR3 contains 16 residues. General study results and limits: Scientists sampled the repertoires only once the peak T cell response had passed. It should be noted that donors were predominantly white British and more often female, and clonal diversity was possibly underestimated. Close to half of all spike-specific TCRs reportedly target regions of the variants that are unmutated.

Note on this clone: Antigen specificity is unknown.

The receptor comes from an adult who received the AZD1222 COVID-19 vaccine. V usage is TRBV2 and J usage is TRBJ1-3, with a tentative D call TRBD1 (5 bases). Source: peripheral blood, taken 28 days after the second AZD1222 dose. The chain's CDR3 is CASSEQGRWLSNTIYF. The CDR3 DNA reads as TGTGCCAGCAGTGAACAGGGCCGGTGGTTGAGCAACACCATATATTTT. The full variable domain, in which reference TRBV2 and TRBJ1-3 provide the parts outside the CDR3, is EPEVTQTPSHQVTQMGQEVILRCVPISNHLYFYWYRQILGQKVEFLVSFYNNEISEKSEIFDDQFSVERPDGSNFTLKIRSTKLEDSAMYFCASSEQGRWLSNTIYFGEGSWLTVV.